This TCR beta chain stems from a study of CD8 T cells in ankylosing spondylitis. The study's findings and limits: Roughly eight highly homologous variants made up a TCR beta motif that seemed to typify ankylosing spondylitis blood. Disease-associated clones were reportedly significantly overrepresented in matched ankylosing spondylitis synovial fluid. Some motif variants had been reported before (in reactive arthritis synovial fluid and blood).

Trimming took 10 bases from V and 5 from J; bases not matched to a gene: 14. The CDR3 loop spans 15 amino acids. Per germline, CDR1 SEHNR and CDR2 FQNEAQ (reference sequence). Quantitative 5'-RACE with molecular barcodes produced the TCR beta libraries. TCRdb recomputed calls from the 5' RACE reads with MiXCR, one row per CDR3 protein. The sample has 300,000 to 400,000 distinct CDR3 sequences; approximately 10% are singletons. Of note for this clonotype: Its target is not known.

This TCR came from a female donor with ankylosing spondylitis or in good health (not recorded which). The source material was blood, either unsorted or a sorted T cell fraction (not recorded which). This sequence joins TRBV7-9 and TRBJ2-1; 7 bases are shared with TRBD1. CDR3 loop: CATTSGTGANNEQFF. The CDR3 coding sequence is TGTGCCACCACGTCCGGTACAGGGGCAAACAATGAGCAGTTCTTC.